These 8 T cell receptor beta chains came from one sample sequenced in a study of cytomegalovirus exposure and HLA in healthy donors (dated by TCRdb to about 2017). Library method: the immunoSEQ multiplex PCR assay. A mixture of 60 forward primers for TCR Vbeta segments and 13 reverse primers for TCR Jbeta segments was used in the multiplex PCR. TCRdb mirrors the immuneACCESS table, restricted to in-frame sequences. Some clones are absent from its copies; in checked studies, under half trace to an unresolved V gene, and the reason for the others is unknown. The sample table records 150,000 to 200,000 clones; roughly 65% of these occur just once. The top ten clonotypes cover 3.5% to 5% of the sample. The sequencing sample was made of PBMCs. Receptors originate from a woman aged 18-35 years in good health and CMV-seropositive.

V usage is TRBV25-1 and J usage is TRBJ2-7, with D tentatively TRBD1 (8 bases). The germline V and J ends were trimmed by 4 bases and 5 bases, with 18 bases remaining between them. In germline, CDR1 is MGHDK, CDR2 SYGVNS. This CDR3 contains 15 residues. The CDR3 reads CASSGEGQVRDEQYF. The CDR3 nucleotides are TGTGCCAGCAGTGGGGAGGGACAGGTGAGGGACGAGCAGTACTTC.

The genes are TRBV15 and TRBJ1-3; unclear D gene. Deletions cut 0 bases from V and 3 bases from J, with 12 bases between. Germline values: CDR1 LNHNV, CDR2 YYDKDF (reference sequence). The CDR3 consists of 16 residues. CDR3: CATSRDRGHDGNTIYF. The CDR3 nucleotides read TGTGCCACCAGCAGAGATAGAGGGCATGATGGAAACACCATATATTTT.

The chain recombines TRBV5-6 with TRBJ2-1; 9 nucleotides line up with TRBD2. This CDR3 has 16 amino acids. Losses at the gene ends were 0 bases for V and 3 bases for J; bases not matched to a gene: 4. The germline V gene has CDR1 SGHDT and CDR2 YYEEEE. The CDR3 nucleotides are TGTGCCAGCAGCTTGGCAAGCGGGGGGTTCTACAATGAGCAGTTCTTC. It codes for CASSLASGGFYNEQFF.

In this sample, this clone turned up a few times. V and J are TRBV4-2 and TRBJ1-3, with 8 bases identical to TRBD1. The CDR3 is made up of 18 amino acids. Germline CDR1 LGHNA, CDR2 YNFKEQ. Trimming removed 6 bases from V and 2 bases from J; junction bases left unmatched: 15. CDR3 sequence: CASSRQQGGSLTGNTIYF. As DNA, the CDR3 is TGTGCCAGCAGTCGGCAACAGGGGGGCTCACTTACTGGAAACACCATATATTTT.

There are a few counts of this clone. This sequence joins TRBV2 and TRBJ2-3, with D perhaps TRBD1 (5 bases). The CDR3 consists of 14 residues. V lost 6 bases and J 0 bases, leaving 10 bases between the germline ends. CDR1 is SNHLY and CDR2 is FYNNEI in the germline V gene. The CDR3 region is CASRLSGSTDTQYF. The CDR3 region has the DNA TGTGCCAGCAGGTTGTCAGGGAGCACAGATACGCAGTATTTT.

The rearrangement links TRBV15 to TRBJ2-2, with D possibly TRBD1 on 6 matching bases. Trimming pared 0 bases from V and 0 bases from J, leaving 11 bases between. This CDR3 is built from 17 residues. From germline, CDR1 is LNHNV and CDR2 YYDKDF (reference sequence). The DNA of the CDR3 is TGTGCCACCAGCAGAGATGGGGCAGGGGCGAACACCGGGGAGCTGTTTTTT. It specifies CATSRDGAGANTGELFF.

DNA of the CDR3: TGCGCCAGCAGCTTGAAGCTAGCGGGAGGTAATGAGCAGTTCTTC. Protein sequence: CASSLKLAGGNEQFF. The chain combines TRBV5-1 with TRBJ2-1; 11 bases are a match to TRBD2. The CDR3 is made up of 15 amino acids. Germline CDR1 and CDR2: SGHRS and YFSETQ. Losses at the gene ends were 1 base for V and 7 bases for J; bases not matched to a gene: 4.

The DNA of the CDR3 is TGTGCCAGCAGCTTGACAGGCGTGAACACTGAAGCTTTCTTT. Translated: CASSLTGVNTEAFF. This chain uses TRBV7-8 with TRBJ1-1, with D possibly TRBD1 on 6 matching bases. This CDR3 is 14 amino acids long. V was cut by 3 bases and J by 0 bases, with 8 bases left in between. In germline, CDR1 is SGHVS, CDR2 FQNEAQ.